The TCR beta chain described here comes from a study of blood T cell repertoires in COVID-19. On the study more broadly: Sites in the United States, Italy and Spain provided acute and convalescent COVID-19 samples. The cDNA or gDNA used as material had been derived from T cells, B-cell-depleted T cells, or PBMCs.

This clone has ten or more counts. How the authors handled the data: Amplification of reference gene primers provided the estimated nucleated cell counts. Using immunoSEQ multiplex PCR, the repertoire was profiled, and TCRdb retains in-frame clones only, with some absent. V and J calls and clone size follow that table, whereas D and trimming were derived from the DNA. The table has about 210,000 clones, over 75% seen once. The germline V and J ends were trimmed by 4 bases and 5 bases, with 18 bases remaining between them. This CDR3 has 16 residues. The V gene's germline CDR1 is MGHRA and CDR2 YSYEKL. Sequenced input: peripheral blood. This sequence originates from a human donor in a cohort sampled during active COVID-19. The V and J genes are TRBV4-1 and TRBJ2-1, with D possibly being TRBD1 (5 bases). The CDR3, as DNA: TGCGCCAGCAGCCCGGAGCGCCCTACAGGCGACAATGAGCAGTTCTTC. Translated: CASSPERPTGDNEQFF.